These T cell receptor beta chains were read from a single sample in a study of shared clonotypes between healthy human individuals. Measured with immunoSEQ multiplex PCR; TCRdb has only the in-frame clones, and not every one. The repertoire includes about 2.3 million clones, 80% to 95% of them detected once, and 0.3% to 0.4% sits in the top ten. Source material: naive CD4+ T cells from PBMCs. These receptors originate from a man aged 18 to 29 in good health. Some clones in this sample may be carry-over from other donors' samples. Each CDR3 is given with its conserved first and last residue. D genes are given only for firm matches. Clone size is not always given. Where it is, it says once, few, many or a class for expanded clones.

TRBJ2-1 | . | . | TRBV6-5 | CASRSPGAYNEQFF | TGTGCCAGCAGGTCCCCGGGAGCCTACAATGAGCAGTTCTTC
TRBJ2-7 | . | TRBD2 | TRBV18 | CASSPDRTPDTGTSGRTYEQYF | TGTGCCAGCTCACCAGACAGGACGCCAGACACCGGGACTAGCGGGAGGACCTACGAGCAGTACTTC
TRBJ2-6 | . | TRBD2 | TRBV5-4 | CASSLGLSGRAYLAF | TGTGCCAGCAGCTTGGGTTTAAGCGGGAGGGCCTATCTGGCTTTC
TRBJ1-1 | . | TRBD1 | TRBV11-2 | CASSPRGVTGQAEAFF | TGTGCCAGCAGCCCCAGGGGCGTTACGGGACAGGCTGAAGCTTTCTTT
TRBJ1-3 | . | TRBD1 | TRBV5-4 | CASSLGGAGGHSGNTIYF | TGTGCCAGCAGCTTGGGAGGAGCAGGGGGCCACTCTGGAAACACCATATATTTT
TRBJ1-1 | . | . | TRBV5-5 | CASSSLRQASEAFF | TGTGCCAGCAGCTCCCTTCGACAGGCCTCTGAAGCTTTCTTT
TRBJ2-1 | . | TRBD2 | TRBV19 | CASSWRESGYNEQFF | TGTGCCAGTAGTTGGCGGGAGTCGGGGTACAATGAGCAGTTCTTC
TRBJ1-1 | . | . | TRBV29-1 | CSVTGRLNTEAFF | TGCAGCGTGACGGGGCGTTTGAACACTGAAGCTTTCTTT
TRBJ1-2 | . | . | TRBV6-6 | CASSYSVNRGYTF | TGTGCCAGCAGTTACTCAGTGAACAGAGGCTACACCTTC
TRBJ1-1 | . | . | TRBV4-1 | CASSQAGAGGTEAFF | TGCGCCAGCAGCCAAGCCGGGGCCGGTGGCACTGAAGCTTTCTTT
TRBJ2-7 | . | . | TRBV11-2 | CASSLLRGVRAIEQYF | TGTGCCAGCAGCCTCCTCAGGGGAGTAAGGGCAATCGAGCAGTACTTC
TRBJ2-3 | . | TRBD2 | TRBV5-1 | CASSLVPRTGLGLTTSTDTQYF | TGCGCCAGCAGCTTGGTCCCCCGGACGGGATTGGGACTAACAACTAGCACAGATACGCAGTATTTT
TRBJ1-2 | . | . | TRBV5-4 | CASSSPTVGLGGYTF | TGTGCCAGCAGCTCACCAACGGTAGGGCTCGGAGGCTACACCTTC
TRBJ1-1 | . | . | TRBV5-4 | CASSQRLGTTEAFF | TGTGCCAGCAGCCAACGTTTAGGGACCACTGAAGCTTTCTTT
TRBJ2-7 | . | . | TRBV11-2 | CASSLESGEQYF | TGTGCCAGCAGCTTAGAAAGCGGCGAGCAGTACTTC
TRBJ2-7 | . | TRBD2 | TRBV5-1 | CASSFGTSGNYEQYF | TGCGCCAGCAGCTTCGGGACTAGCGGGAACTACGAGCAGTACTTC
TRBJ2-3 | . | . | TRBV5-4 | CASSLGIGGTDTQYF | TGTGCCAGCAGCTTGGGCATAGGAGGCACAGATACGCAGTATTTT
TRBJ1-1 | once | . | TRBV12-5 | CASGLGGGKDTEAFF | TGTGCTAGTGGTTTAGGGGGGGGAAAGGACACTGAAGCTTTCTTT
TRBJ1-2 | . | . | TRBV27 | CASTSNTIQGNGYTF | TGTGCCAGCACCTCAAATACTATACAGGGAAATGGCTACACCTTC
TRBJ2-7 | . | . | TRBV7-2 | CASSLVGRYEQYF | TGTGCCAGCAGCTTAGTGGGTCGGTACGAGCAGTACTTC
TRBJ1-1 | . | . | TRBV6-1 | CASSESGAGNTEAFF | TGTGCCAGCAGTGAAAGTGGTGCAGGGAACACTGAAGCTTTCTTT